This T cell receptor (beta chain) was captured by sequencing in a study of CD8 T cells in Susac syndrome (dated by TCRdb to the late 2010s). About the study as a whole: Of the Susac syndrome patients who were sequenced, 8 or 9 were in clinical remission while about six had clinically active disease. Susac syndrome patients were therapy-naive, on corticosteroids (some also receiving IVIg), or on IVIg alone at blood withdrawal. The study used repertoire sequencing to test whether antigen drove CD8+ T cell activation and differentiation in Susac syndrome. The study compared CD8+ T cell repertoire clonality among 12 healthy donors, around 14 Susac syndrome patients and fewer than 19 multiple sclerosis patients. Here is what the overall study found, with its caveats: The number of individuals in the TCR sequencing and HLA analysis was recognized as being relatively small. Clonal expansion was seen in Susac syndrome CD8+ repertoires, peaking in CD8+ TEMRA cells and being greater in clinically active patients than in remitting ones. Roughly 17 and five Susac-specific public clones were found in the total CD8+ and CD8+ TEMRA repertoires, respectively.

On this clonotype itself: The antigen this receptor binds is unknown. The sample holds no much larger clone one base away, and base qualities are not on file.

RNA was extracted with the RNeasy kit and 0.5 to 1 ug was reverse transcribed using random hexamers. The immunoSEQ multiplex PCR assay, covering 54 Vbeta and 13 Jbeta segments, was used to amplify TCR beta CDR3 regions. PCR amplification bias was corrected using a synthetic template baseline for primer optimization and computational correction. Under the source paper's analysis protocol: Only productive sequences were kept, with reads annotated to V, D and J genes according to IMGT and analyzed in immunoSEQ Analyzer. Clonality was computed as one minus Shannon entropy normalized by log2 of the number of productive unique sequences. For each patient and control, public and private clones were evaluated among the 100 most prevalent clones. Clones were defined as Susac-specific when absent from the healthy and MS cohorts, from approximately 1,100 published viral clones and from other ImmuneACCESS disease sequences. TCRdb cleaned the public reads at Q25 with fastp, built clones with MiXCR and kept in-frame beta chains. Rows merge per CDR3 protein into single entries with the most common DNA and genes. The V and J calls and clone size are TCRdb's, not the authors'. The table for this sample lists approximately 190,000 distinct CDR3 sequences; just under 95% of them were counted only once. The leading ten clones occupy around 0.16% of the sample.

A distance of 17 bases separates the germline ends of V and J, which lose 5 bases and 2 bases respectively. The germline V gene supplies CDR1 SGHVS and CDR2 FQNEAQ. From the cysteine through the phenylalanine, the CDR3 covers 16 amino acids. Kept here is only the CDR3 DNA, which spans 48 bases and is read in frame from base 1. High-throughput TCR beta sequencing profiled peripheral blood CD8+ and CD4+ T cells from healthy donors, Susac syndrome patients and multiple sclerosis patients. Susac syndrome patients met recently defined diagnostic criteria for definite or probable disease. CD8+ TEMRA cells were enriched by FACS, while bulk CD8+ and CD4+ T cells were purified by magnetic negative isolation. Blood was drawn into EDTA tubes, processed within 24 hours, and PBMCs were isolated by density gradient centrifugation. PBMCs intended for TCR sequencing were cryopreserved in liquid nitrogen and thawed later in a water bath at 37 degrees C. A purity of at least 90% was achieved for sorted or isolated CD4+, CD8+ and CD8+ TEMRA cells.

Input material: CD8+ T cells from PBMCs. The origin of this receptor is a human donor with Susac syndrome. This chain joins TRBV7-8 to TRBJ2-3; the D gene cannot be resolved reliably. The sequence in DNA is TGTGCCAGCAGCCCGATCATAAGACATGACACAGATACGCAGTATTTT. Translated, it gives CASSPIIRHDTDTQYF.